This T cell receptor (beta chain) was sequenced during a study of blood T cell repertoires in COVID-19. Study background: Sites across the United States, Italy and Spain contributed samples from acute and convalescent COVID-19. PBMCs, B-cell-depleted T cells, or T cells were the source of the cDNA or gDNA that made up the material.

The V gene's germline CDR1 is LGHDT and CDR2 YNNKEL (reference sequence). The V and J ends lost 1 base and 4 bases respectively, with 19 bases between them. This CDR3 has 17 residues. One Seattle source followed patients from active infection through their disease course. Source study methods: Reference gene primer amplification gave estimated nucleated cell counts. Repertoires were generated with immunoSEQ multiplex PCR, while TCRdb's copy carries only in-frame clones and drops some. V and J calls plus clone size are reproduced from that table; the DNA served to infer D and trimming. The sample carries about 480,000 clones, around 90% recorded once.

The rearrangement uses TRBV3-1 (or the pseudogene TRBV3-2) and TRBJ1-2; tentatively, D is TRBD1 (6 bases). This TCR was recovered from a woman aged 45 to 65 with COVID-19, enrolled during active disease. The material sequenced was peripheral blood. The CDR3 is CASSQGVFGQGSYGYTF. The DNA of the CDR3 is TGTGCCAGCAGCCAAGGCGTTTTCGGGCAGGGGTCCTATGGCTACACCTTC.